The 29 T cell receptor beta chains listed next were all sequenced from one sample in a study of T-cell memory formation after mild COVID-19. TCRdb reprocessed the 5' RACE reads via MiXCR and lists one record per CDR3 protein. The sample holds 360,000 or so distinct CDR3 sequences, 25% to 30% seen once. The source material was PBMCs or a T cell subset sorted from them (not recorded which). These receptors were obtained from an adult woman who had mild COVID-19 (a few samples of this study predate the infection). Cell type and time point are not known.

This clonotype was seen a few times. DNA for the CDR3: TGTGCCAGCAGGCACGACGGGGGAAACACCATATATTTT. Protein product: CASRHDGGNTIYF. The V and J genes are TRBV12-3 or TRBV12-4 and TRBJ1-3, with unresolved D. There are 13 residues in the CDR3. V was clipped by 6 bases and J by 4 bases, with 10 bases between them.

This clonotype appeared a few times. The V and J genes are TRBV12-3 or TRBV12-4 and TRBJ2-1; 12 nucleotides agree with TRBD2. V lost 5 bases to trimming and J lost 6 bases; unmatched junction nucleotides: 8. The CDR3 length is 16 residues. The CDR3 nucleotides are TGTGCCAGCAGTACCCCGACTAGCGGGAGACTCAATGAGCAGTTCTTC. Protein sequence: CASSTPTSGRLNEQFF.

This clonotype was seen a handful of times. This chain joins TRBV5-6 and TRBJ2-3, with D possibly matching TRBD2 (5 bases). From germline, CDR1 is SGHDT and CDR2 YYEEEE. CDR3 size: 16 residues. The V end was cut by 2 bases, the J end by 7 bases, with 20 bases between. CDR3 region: CASSFRGTHLGHTQYF. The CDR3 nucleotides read TGTGCCAGCAGCTTTCGGGGTACCCATTTGGGTCATACGCAGTATTTT.

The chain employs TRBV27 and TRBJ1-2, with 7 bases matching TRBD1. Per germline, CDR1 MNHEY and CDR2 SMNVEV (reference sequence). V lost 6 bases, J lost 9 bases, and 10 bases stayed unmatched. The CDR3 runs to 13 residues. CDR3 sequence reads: CASSLAQQGSYTF. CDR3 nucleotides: TGTGCCAGCAGCCTGGCCCAACAGGGGAGCTACACCTTC.

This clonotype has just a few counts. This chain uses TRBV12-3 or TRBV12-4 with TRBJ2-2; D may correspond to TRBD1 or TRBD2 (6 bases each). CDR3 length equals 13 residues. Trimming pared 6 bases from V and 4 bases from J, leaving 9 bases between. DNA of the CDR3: TGTGCCAGCAGCTGGGGGGCCACCGGGGAGCTGTTTTTT. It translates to CASSWGATGELFF.

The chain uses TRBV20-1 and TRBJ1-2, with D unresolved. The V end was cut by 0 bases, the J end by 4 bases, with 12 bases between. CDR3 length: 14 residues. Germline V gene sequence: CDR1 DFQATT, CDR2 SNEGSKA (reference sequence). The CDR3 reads CSARDLVLSYGYTF. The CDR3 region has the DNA TGCAGTGCTAGAGATCTCGTGCTATCCTATGGCTACACCTTC.

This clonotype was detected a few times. CDR3 coding DNA: TGTGCCAGCAGCTTCCCCGGACAGGGGGTCGAAGATACGCAGTATTTT. Its translation: CASSFPGQGVEDTQYF. V usage is TRBV5-5 and J usage is TRBJ2-3; 10 nucleotides align to TRBD1. V trimming: 2 bases; J trimming: 5 bases; junction bases outside the gene matches: 8. Germline V gene sequence: CDR1 SGHKS, CDR2 YYEKEE (reference sequence). This CDR3 spans 16 amino acids.

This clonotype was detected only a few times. The CDR3 nucleotides are TGCGCCAGCAGCTTGGTGGGACGGACCCTCCGGCCAGATACGCAGTATTTT. It translates to CASSLVGRTLRPDTQYF. The chain employs TRBV5-1 and TRBJ2-3; the D call may be TRBD1 or TRBD2 (5 bases each). Between the trimmed V and J ends, which lost 0 bases and 4 bases, there was a span of 18 bases. The germline V gene encodes CDR1 SGHRS and CDR2 YFSETQ. The CDR3 has 17 residues.

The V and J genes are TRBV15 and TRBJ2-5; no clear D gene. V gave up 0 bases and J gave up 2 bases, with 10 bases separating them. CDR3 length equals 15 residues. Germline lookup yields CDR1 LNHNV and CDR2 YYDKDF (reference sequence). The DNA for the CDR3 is TGTGCCACCAGCAGAGATTTGTCGGGTCAAGAGACCCAGTACTTC. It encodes CATSRDLSGQETQYF.

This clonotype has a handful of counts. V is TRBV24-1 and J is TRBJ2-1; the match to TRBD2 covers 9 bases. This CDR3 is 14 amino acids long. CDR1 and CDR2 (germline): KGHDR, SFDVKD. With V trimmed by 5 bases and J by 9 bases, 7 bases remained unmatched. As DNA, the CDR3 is TGTGCCACCAGTGGGGCGGGAGGGAGCGGTGAGCAGTTCTTC. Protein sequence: CATSGAGGSGEQFF.

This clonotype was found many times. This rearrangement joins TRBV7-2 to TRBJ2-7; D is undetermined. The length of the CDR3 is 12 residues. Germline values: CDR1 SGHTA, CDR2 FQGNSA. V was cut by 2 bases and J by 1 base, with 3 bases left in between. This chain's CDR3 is CASSLTSYEQYF. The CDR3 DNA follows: TGTGCCAGCAGCTTAACATCCTACGAGCAGTACTTC.

The CDR3 DNA reads TGCAGTGCCACCCCCCGCCTAAGGAGGGAGCAGTTCTTC. It yields the protein CSATPRLRREQFF. The chain is built from TRBV20-1 and TRBJ2-1, with D maybe TRBD2 (5 bases). The CDR3 contains 13 residues. Germline V lookup: CDR1 DFQATT, CDR2 SNEGSKA (reference sequence). V shed 6 bases and J shed 10 bases, with 19 bases lying between them.

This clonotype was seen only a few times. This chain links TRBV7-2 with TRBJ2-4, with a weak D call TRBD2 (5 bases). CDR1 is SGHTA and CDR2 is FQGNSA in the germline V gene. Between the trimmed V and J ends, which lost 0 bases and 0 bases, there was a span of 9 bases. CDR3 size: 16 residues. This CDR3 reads CASSLAHSGAKNIQYF. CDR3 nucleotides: TGTGCCAGCAGCTTAGCGCACAGCGGAGCCAAAAACATTCAGTACTTC. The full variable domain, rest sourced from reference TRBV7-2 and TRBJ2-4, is GAGVSQSPSNKVTEKGKDVELRCDPISGHTALYWYRQSLGQGLEFLIYFQGNSAPDKSGLPSDRFSAERTGGSVSTLTIQRTQQEDSAVYLCASSLAHSGAKNIQYFGAGTRLSVL.

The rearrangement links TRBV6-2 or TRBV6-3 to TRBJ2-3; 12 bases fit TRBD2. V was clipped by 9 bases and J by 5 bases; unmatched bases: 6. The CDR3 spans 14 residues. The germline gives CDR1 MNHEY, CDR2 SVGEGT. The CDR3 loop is CASKLAGGGDTQYF. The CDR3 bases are TGTGCCAGTAAACTAGCGGGGGGAGGAGATACGCAGTATTTT.

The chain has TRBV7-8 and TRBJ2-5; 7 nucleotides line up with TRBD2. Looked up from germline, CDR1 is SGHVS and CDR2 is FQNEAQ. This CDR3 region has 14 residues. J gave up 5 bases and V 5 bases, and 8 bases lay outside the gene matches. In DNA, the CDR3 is TGTGCCAGCAGCCCTTTAGCGGGTTGGGAGACCCAGTACTTC. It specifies CASSPLAGWETQYF.

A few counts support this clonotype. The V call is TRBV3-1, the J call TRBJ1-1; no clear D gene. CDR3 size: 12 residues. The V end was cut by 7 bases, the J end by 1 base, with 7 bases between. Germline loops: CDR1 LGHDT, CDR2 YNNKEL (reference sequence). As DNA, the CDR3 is TGTGCCAGCAAGGCTAGGAACACTGAAGCTTTCTTT. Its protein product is CASKARNTEAFF.

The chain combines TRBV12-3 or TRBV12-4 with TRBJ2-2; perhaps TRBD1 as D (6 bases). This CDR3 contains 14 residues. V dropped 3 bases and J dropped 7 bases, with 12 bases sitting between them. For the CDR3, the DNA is TGTGCCAGCAGTTTTTCTGGGGGCAGCGGGGAGCTGTTTTTT. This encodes CASSFSGGSGELFF.

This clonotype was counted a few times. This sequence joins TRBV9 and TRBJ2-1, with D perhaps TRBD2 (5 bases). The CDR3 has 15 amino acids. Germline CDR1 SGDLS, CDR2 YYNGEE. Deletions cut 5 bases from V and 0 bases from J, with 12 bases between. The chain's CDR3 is CASSSRRSSYNEQFF. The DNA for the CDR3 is TGTGCCAGCAGTTCACGGAGGAGCTCCTACAATGAGCAGTTCTTC.

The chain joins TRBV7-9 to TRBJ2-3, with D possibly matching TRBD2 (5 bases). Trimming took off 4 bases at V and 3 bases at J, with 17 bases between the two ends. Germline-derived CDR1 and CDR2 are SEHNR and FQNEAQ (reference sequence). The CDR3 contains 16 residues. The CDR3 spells CASSSTSRFRTDTQYF. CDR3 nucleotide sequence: TGTGCCAGCAGCTCCACTAGTCGTTTTAGGACAGATACGCAGTATTTT.

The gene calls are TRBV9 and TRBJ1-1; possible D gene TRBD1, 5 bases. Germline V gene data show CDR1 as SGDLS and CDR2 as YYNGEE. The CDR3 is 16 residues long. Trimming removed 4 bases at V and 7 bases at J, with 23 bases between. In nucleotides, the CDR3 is TGTGCCAGCAGCTTAACTGCTCGGGATTCCGGGGGTGAAGCTTTCTTT. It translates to CASSLTARDSGGEAFF.

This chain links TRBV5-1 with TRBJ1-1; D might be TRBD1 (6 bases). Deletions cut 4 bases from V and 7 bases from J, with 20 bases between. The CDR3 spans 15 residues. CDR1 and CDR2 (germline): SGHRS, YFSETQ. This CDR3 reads CASSQPSGTLIEAFF. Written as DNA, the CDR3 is TGCGCCAGCAGCCAACCCTCCGGGACATTGATTGAAGCTTTCTTT.

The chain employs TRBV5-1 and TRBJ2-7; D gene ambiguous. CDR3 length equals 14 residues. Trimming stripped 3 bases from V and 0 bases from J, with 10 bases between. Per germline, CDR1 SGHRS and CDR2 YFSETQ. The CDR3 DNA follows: TGCGCCAGCAGCTCTTTGGGAAACTCCTACGAGCAGTACTTC. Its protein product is CASSSLGNSYEQYF.

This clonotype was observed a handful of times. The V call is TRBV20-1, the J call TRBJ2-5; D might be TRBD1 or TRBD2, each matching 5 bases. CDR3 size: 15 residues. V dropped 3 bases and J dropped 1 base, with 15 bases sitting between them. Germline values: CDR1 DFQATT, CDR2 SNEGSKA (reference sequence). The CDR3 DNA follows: TGCAGTGCTAGTGGGGGTATTAGACGCCAAGAGACCCAGTACTTC. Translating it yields CSASGGIRRQETQYF.

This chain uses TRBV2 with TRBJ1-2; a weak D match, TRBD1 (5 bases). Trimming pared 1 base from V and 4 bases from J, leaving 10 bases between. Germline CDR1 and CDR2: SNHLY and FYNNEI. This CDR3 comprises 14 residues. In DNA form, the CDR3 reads TGTGCCAGCAGTGAAGAAAGGGGAGGCTATGGCTACACCTTC. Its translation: CASSEERGGYGYTF.

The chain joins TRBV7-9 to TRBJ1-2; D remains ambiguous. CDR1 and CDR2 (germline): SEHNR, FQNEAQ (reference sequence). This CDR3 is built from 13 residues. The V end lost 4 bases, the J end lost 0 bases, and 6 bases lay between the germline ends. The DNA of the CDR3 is TGTGCCAGCAGCTCCGCAGCTAACTATGGCTACACCTTC. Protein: CASSSAANYGYTF.

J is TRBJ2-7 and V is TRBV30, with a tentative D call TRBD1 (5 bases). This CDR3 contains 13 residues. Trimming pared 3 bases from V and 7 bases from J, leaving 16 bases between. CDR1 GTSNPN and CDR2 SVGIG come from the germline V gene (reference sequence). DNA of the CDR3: TGTGCCTGGAGCCTGGACATGAGTCGAGAGCAGTACTTC. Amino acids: CAWSLDMSREQYF.

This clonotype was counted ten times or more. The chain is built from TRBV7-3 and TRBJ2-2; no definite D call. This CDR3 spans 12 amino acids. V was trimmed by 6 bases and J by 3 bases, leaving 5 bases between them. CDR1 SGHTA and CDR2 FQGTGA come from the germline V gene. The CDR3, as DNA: TGTGCCAGCAGTTCCGACACCGGGGAGCTGTTTTTT. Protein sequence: CASSSDTGELFF.

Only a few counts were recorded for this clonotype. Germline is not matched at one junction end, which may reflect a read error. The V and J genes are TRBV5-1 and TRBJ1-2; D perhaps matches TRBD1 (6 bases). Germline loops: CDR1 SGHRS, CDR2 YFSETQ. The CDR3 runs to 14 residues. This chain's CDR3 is CASSLGTPIYGYTF. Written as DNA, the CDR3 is TGCGCCAGCAGTTTGGGGACACCTATCTATGGCTACACCTTC.

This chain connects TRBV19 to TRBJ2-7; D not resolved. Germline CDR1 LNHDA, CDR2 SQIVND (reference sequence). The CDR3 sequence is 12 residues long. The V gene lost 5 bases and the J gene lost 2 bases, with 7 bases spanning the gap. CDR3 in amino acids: CASSSAAYEQYF. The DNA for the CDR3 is TGTGCCAGTAGTTCGGCAGCCTACGAGCAGTACTTC.